The 27 T cell receptor beta chains reported below all come from one sample, sequenced in a study of monozygotic twins with inflammatory bowel disease. Reanalyzing the 5' RACE reads, TCRdb keeps one entry per CDR3 protein, without DNA. This repertoire includes about 380,000 distinct CDR3 sequences. Sequenced material: blood. All receptors derive from a human donor with ulcerative colitis or Crohn's disease, or a healthy co-twin of an affected twin (not recorded which).

J is TRBJ2-1 and V is TRBV10-3; TCRdb picks TRBD2, but there is no DNA to check that call. The germline CDR1 and CDR2 sequences are ENHRY and SYGVKD. This CDR3 has 14 residues. The CDR3 reads CAISESSGGFEQFF.

V usage is TRBV6-1 and J usage is TRBJ2-2; TCRdb picks TRBD2, but there is no DNA to check that call. Looked up from germline, CDR1 is MNHNS and CDR2 is SASEGT. The CDR3 is made up of 15 amino acids. The chain's CDR3 is CASRREVANTGELFF.

The V gene is TRBV18, the J gene TRBJ2-1; the TCRdb D gene call, TRBD2, has no DNA to confirm it. The germline V gene has CDR1 KGHSH and CDR2 LQKENI. The CDR3 runs 13 residues. CDR3 sequence reads: CASSPGLDDEQFF. Looking up the rest from reference TRBV18 and TRBJ2-1 gives the full variable domain: NAGVMQNPRHLVRRRGQEARLRCSPMKGHSHVYWYRQLPEEGLKFMVYLQKENIIDESGMPKERFSAEFPKEGPSILRIQQVVRGDSAAYFCASSPGLDDEQFFGPGTRLTVL.

The chain uses TRBV28 and TRBJ1-4; the D gene TCRdb calls, TRBD1, cannot be checked with no DNA. The CDR3 covers 15 residues. The germline gives CDR1 MDHEN, CDR2 SYDVKM. The CDR3 protein is CASSFGTGANEKLFF. Full variable domain (missing parts from reference TRBV28 and TRBJ1-4): DVKVTQSSRYLVKRTGEKVFLECVQDMDHENMFWYRQDPGLGLRLIYFSYDVKMKEKGDIPEGYSVSREKKERFSLILESASTNQTSMYLCASSFGTGANEKLFFGSGTQLSVL.

J is TRBJ1-5 and V is TRBV20-1; TCRdb returns TRBD1, unconfirmable since there is no DNA. The CDR3 is 14 amino acids. CDR1 and CDR2 (germline): DFQATT, SNEGSKA (reference sequence). Here the CDR3 reads CSASKGGGNQPQHF.

CDR3 sequence: CSAPRGGYEQYF. V is TRBV20-1 and J is TRBJ2-7; TCRdb designates TRBD1, a call that cannot be tested without DNA. The CDR3 loop spans 12 amino acids. Germline V lookup: CDR1 DFQATT, CDR2 SNEGSKA (reference sequence).

V and J are TRBV20-1 and TRBJ2-1; as DNA is missing, the TRBD2 call by TCRdb cannot be tested. The CDR3 runs to 16 residues. From germline, CDR1 is DFQATT and CDR2 SNEGSKA (reference sequence). The chain's CDR3 is CSAEIGLAGTYNEQFF.

The rearrangement links TRBV29-1 to TRBJ2-7; the TRBD1 assignment by TCRdb is unverifiable without DNA. The germline V gene encodes CDR1 SQVTM and CDR2 ANQGSEA. The CDR3 contains 15 residues. The CDR3 protein is CSVEGQGGLRDEQYF.

The chain joins TRBV4-3 to TRBJ1-1; TCRdb lists TRBD1, though no DNA is available to test this call. The germline gives CDR1 LGHNA, CDR2 YSLEER. This CDR3 region has 16 residues. The CDR3: CASSQIAGTGRPEAFF.

The chain is built from TRBV11-2 and TRBJ2-7. The CDR3 is 12 amino acids. Germline assignment: CDR1 SGHAT and CDR2 FQNNGV. The CDR3 sequence: CASSLPRSEQYF. The full variable domain, rest sourced from reference TRBV11-2 and TRBJ2-7, is EAGVAQSPRYKIIEKRQSVAFWCNPISGHATLYWYQQILGQGPKLLIQFQNNGVVDDSQLPKDRFSAERLKGVDSTLKIQPAKLEDSAVYLCASSLPRSEQYFGPGTRLTVT.

The chain couples TRBV24-1 to TRBJ2-3. Looked up from germline, CDR1 is KGHDR and CDR2 is SFDVKD. The CDR3 length is 11 residues. CDR3 sequence reads: CATRGLDTQYF.

The chain carries TRBV6-5 and TRBJ2-4. CDR3 length: 16 residues. From germline, CDR1 is MNHEY and CDR2 SVGAGI. This CDR3 reads CASSYSSTAGKNIQYF.

The chain uses TRBV11-1 and TRBJ1-4; lacking DNA, the TRBD1 call made by TCRdb goes unchecked. CDR3 size: 15 residues. From germline, CDR1 is SGHAT and CDR2 FQDESV (reference sequence). CDR3 residues: CASSLGARDGEKLFF.

The chain links TRBV6-1 to TRBJ1-5; the TRBD1 assignment by TCRdb is unverifiable without DNA. CDR3 size: 19 residues. The germline V gene encodes CDR1 MNHNS and CDR2 SASEGT. The CDR3 is CASSPIPYSDRVGNKPQHF.

This chain uses TRBV3-1 with TRBJ2-7; TCRdb names TRBD2, which stays unverified in the absence of DNA. This CDR3 is 14 amino acids long. Germline CDR1 and CDR2: LGHDT and YNNKEL (reference sequence). CDR3 in amino acids: CASGPQARGDEQYF.

The CDR3 sequence is CASSYSKGTEAFF. The gene calls are TRBV5-1 and TRBJ1-1. In germline, CDR1 is SGHRS, CDR2 YFSETQ. The CDR3 consists of 13 residues. Full variable domain (rest looked up from reference TRBV5-1 and TRBJ1-1): KAGVTQTPRYLIKTRGQQVTLSCSPISGHRSVSWYQQTPGQGLQFLFEYFSETQRNKGNFPGRFSGRQFSNSRSEMNVSTLELGDSALYLCASSYSKGTEAFFGQGTRLTVV.

The V and J genes are TRBV27 and TRBJ2-4; the TCRdb call, TRBD1, lacks DNA for checking. Germline V gene lookup returns CDR1 MNHEY and CDR2 SMNVEV (reference sequence). This CDR3 has 14 residues. This chain's CDR3 is CASSLAGSGNIQYF.

The rearrangement uses TRBV5-6 and TRBJ1-2. This CDR3 region has 15 residues. Per germline, CDR1 SGHDT and CDR2 YYEEEE. The CDR3 here is CASSLGTHIAGGYTF.

The rearrangement joins TRBV5-5 to TRBJ2-7; as DNA is missing, the TRBD1 call by TCRdb cannot be tested. This CDR3 spans 13 amino acids. Germline assignment: CDR1 SGHKS and CDR2 YYEKEE (reference sequence). The CDR3 region is CASSRDVTYEQYF.

J is TRBJ1-1 and V is TRBV4-3. The CDR3 contains 13 residues. Germline loops: CDR1 LGHNA, CDR2 YSLEER. The CDR3 here is CASSGLSGPEAFF.

The gene calls are TRBV7-2 and TRBJ1-1. Germline loops: CDR1 SGHTA, CDR2 FQGNSA. There are 15 residues in the CDR3. The CDR3 here is CASSLVRAGGTEAFF.

The gene calls are TRBV20-1 and TRBJ1-4. CDR3 length: 15 amino acids. Germline V gene lookup returns CDR1 DFQATT and CDR2 SNEGSKA (reference sequence). CDR3 region: CSARGDYGSNEKLFF.

This chain links TRBV4-1 with TRBJ2-3; the TCRdb call, TRBD2, lacks DNA for checking. Germline V gives CDR1 MGHRA, CDR2 YSYEKL. The CDR3 contains 16 residues. CDR3 sequence reads: CASSLRTSGGTDTQYF.

The V gene is TRBV13, the J gene TRBJ1-5; the TCRdb D gene call, TRBD1, has no DNA to confirm it. The CDR3 loop spans 15 amino acids. From germline, CDR1 is PRHDT and CDR2 FYEKMQ (reference sequence). Here the CDR3 reads CASGVLGQVNQPQHF. The whole variable domain, remainder taken from reference TRBV13 and TRBJ1-5, is AAGVIQSPRHLIKEKRETATLKCYPIPRHDTVYWYQQGPGQDPQFLISFYEKMQSDKGSIPDRFSAQQFSDYHSELNMSSLELGDSALYFCASGVLGQVNQPQHFGDGTRLSIL.

The rearrangement links TRBV5-5 to TRBJ2-7. Per the germline V gene, CDR1 is SGHKS and CDR2 is YYEKEE (reference sequence). The CDR3 loop spans 13 amino acids. The CDR3 protein is CASSFSFSYEQYF.

The rearrangement joins TRBV7-4 to TRBJ1-5; there is no DNA to check the TCRdb D call of TRBD1. CDR1 is SGHVT, CDR2 SQSDAQ, per germline. The CDR3 covers 19 residues. The chain's CDR3 is CASSQYPGQGTAGNQPQHF.

This chain connects TRBV7-8 to TRBJ1-3; TCRdb reports TRBD1, a call that lacks DNA to check it against. The CDR3 extends over 17 amino acids. Germline V lookup: CDR1 SGHVS, CDR2 FQNEAQ. CDR3 region: CASNLQARGASGNTIYF.